These T cell receptor beta chains were read from a single sample in a study of cytomegalovirus exposure and HLA in healthy donors. Here immunoSEQ multiplex PCR was the method, and the copy in TCRdb shows in-frame clones only, minus some. The sample lists roughly 200,000 clones; approximately 79% were seen once. The sample taken for sequencing was PBMCs. Source of these receptors: a girl between 5 and 17 years old in good health and CMV-seropositive. CDR3s leave out the opening cysteine and the closing phenylalanine or tryptophan. Fields, in order: V gene, CDR3 protein.

TRBV4-3 | ASSQDVGGYVGYT
TRBV15 | ATSRGGGGEITDTQY
TRBV9 | ASSGSTGAGGYT
TRBV19 | ASSITGGGVTDTQY
TRBV6-5 | ASRSDGTNYGYT
TRBV4-3 | ASSQDRAGWNEQF
TRBV27 | ASSSLAGQRYEQF
TRBV6-1 | ASSVRDGGLEQY
TRBV11-3 | ASSSRTANSPLH
TRBV30 | AWSPAGRTDTQY
TRBV4-3 | ASSQDSGGGIQY
TRBV25-1 | ASSETRVTGRRTGELF
TRBV10-3 | AISELAGGPQPQH
TRBV18 | ASSPGAQGAGANVLT
TRBV6-1 | ASRDRVIGDGYT
TRBV19 | ASSIDGGGGALETQY
TRBV11-3 | ASSFGGTGTGYEQY
TRBV27 | ASRSTGILSATNEKLF
TRBV6-5 | ASSKQEINEKLF
TRBV7-2 | ASSVTRTSANYGYT